Below are 5 T cell receptor beta chains sequenced from a single sample in a study of shared clonotypes between healthy human individuals. The data were produced by immunoSEQ multiplex PCR, yet TCRdb's version contains in-frame clones alone and is incomplete. The sample consists of some 1,100,000 clones, 78% of them appearing once. Sequencing used memory CD4+ T cells from PBMCs. The sample's subset: CD45RA-negative fraction. Source of these receptors: a man aged 18-30 years in good health. Some clones in this sample may be carry-over from other donors' samples.

In DNA, the CDR3 is TGTGCCAGCTCACCACCGGGGCGCCCATCGGAGCAGTACTTC. Amino acids: CASSPPGRPSEQYF. The genes are TRBV18 and TRBJ2-7; TRBD1 might be the D (5 bases). Germline CDR1 is KGHSH and CDR2 is LQKENI. V dropped 0 bases and J dropped 7 bases, with 13 bases sitting between them. CDR3 length: 14 amino acids.

J is TRBJ2-2 and V is TRBV19; D assignment may be TRBD1 or TRBD2 (5 bases each). CDR1 is LNHDA and CDR2 is SQIVND in the germline V gene (reference sequence). CDR3 length: 14 residues. Between the trimmed V and J ends, which lost 10 bases and 0 bases, there was a span of 12 bases. Written as DNA, the CDR3 is TGTGCCACCCCCGGGACCGCGAACACCGGGGAGCTGTTTTTT. Translation gives CATPGTANTGELFF.

This chain joins TRBV27 and TRBJ2-1, with D unclear. The CDR3 runs 16 residues. With 5 bases removed from V and 9 bases from J, the gap between germline ends came to 23 bases. Germline V gives CDR1 MNHEY, CDR2 SMNVEV (reference sequence). CDR3 nucleotide sequence: TGTGCCAGCAGTCCTATCCTCTCTTCCCTGGCGATTGAGCAGTTCTTC. Protein sequence: CASSPILSSLAIEQFF.

This clone was found a few times. Here the CDR3 DNA reads TGTGCCAGCAGCCCCCTTAGGGGAGAGGATGGCTACACCTTC. Translating gives CASSPLRGEDGYTF. The chain uses TRBV11-2 and TRBJ1-2; maybe TRBD1 (5 bases). Germline lookup yields CDR1 SGHAT and CDR2 FQNNGV. The CDR3 is 14 amino acids. V was pared by 5 bases and J by 6 bases, with 16 bases between.

The V gene is TRBV18, the J gene TRBJ2-7; D unclear. V was pared by 6 bases and J by 0 bases, with 15 bases between. The CDR3 totals 15 residues. Germline V gene sequence: CDR1 KGHSH, CDR2 LQKENI. CDR3 amino acids: CASSQTQKSSYEQYF. The CDR3, as DNA: TGTGCCAGCTCGCAGACCCAGAAATCCTCCTACGAGCAGTACTTC.